Below, 24 T cell receptor beta chains from the same sample are listed, as sequenced in a study of identical twins. Each CDR3 protein is one row after TCRdb ran MiXCR on the 5' RACE reads. Counted here are 450,000 to 650,000 distinct CDR3 sequences, 13% to 15% occurring once; the ten biggest clones make up nearly 0.45%. These data also featured in a second study, about yellow fever vaccine responses in identical twins.

Input material: CD4+ T cells sorted from blood. The receptors were sampled from a woman aged 18-35 years in good health.

The V gene is TRBV4-2, the J gene TRBJ2-1, with D perhaps matching TRBD2 (5 bases). The CDR3 is made up of 12 amino acids. Trimming cost V 3 bases and J 5 bases, with 5 bases left between them. Germline V gene data show CDR1 as LGHNA and CDR2 as YNFKEQ. CDR3 protein: CASSQRDNEQFF. In DNA, the CDR3 is TGTGCCAGCAGCCAGAGGGACAATGAGCAGTTCTTC.

In nucleotides, the CDR3 is TGTGCCAGCAGCTCCCTCGGACAGGGGGAAAAGGGACTGTTTTTT. Translated: CASSSLGQGEKGLFF. The J gene is TRBJ1-4, the V gene TRBV28, with TRBD1 identical over 10 bases. Germline assignment: CDR1 MDHEN and CDR2 SYDVKM. The trim removed 6 bases at V and 13 bases at J, leaving 14 bases unmatched. The CDR3 spans 15 residues.

This clonotype was seen a handful of times. The chain joins TRBV7-9 to TRBJ1-1, with a possible D match to TRBD1 (5 bases). The length of the CDR3 is 15 residues. CDR1 is SEHNR, CDR2 FQNEAQ, per germline (reference sequence). Trimming cost V 2 bases and J 7 bases, with 17 bases left between them. CDR3 region: CASSLRAGLKDEAFF. The CDR3 region has the DNA TGTGCCAGCAGCTTACGTGCAGGGCTAAAGGATGAAGCTTTCTTT.

This clonotype appeared once. J is TRBJ2-4 and V is TRBV28; D is uncertain. The CDR3 totals 16 residues. V gave up 4 bases and J gave up 0 bases, with 13 bases separating them. The V gene's germline CDR1 is MDHEN and CDR2 SYDVKM. The CDR3 protein is CASSSFGVPAKNIQYF. For the CDR3, the DNA is TGTGCCAGCAGTTCCTTTGGCGTCCCAGCCAAAAACATTCAGTACTTC.

This clonotype was detected only a few times. This sequence joins TRBV11-2 and TRBJ2-3; TRBD2 agrees at 12 bases. The V segment lost 3 bases and the J segment 6 bases; nucleotides outside the gene matches: 7. CDR1 is SGHAT, CDR2 FQNNGV, per germline. This CDR3 has 16 amino acids. The CDR3 loop is CASSFLAGGIVDTQYF. For the CDR3, the DNA is TGTGCCAGCAGCTTCCTAGCGGGAGGGATAGTGGATACGCAGTATTTT. The whole variable domain, remainder taken from reference TRBV11-2 and TRBJ2-3, is EAGVAQSPRYKIIEKRQSVAFWCNPISGHATLYWYQQILGQGPKLLIQFQNNGVVDDSQLPKDRFSAERLKGVDSTLKIQPAKLEDSAVYLCASSFLAGGIVDTQYFGPGTRLTVL.

This clonotype showed up just a few times. This chain links TRBV7-9 with TRBJ2-3, with 9 bases matching TRBD2. J was trimmed by 1 base and V by 1 base; bases with no gene match: 3. Germline V gene lookup returns CDR1 SEHNR and CDR2 FQNEAQ (reference sequence). The CDR3 contains 16 residues. CDR3 residues: CASSLGRLAGTDTQYF. The CDR3, as DNA: TGTGCCAGCAGCTTAGGCCGACTAGCGGGCACAGATACGCAGTATTTT.

The chain combines TRBV11-2 with TRBJ2-3; D possibly matches TRBD1 or TRBD2 (6 bases each). This CDR3 contains 16 residues. V lost 5 bases and J 5 bases, leaving 20 bases between the germline ends. Germline CDR1 is SGHAT and CDR2 is FQNNGV. The DNA of the CDR3 is TGTGCCAGCAGCCCGCTCCGGGACACGCGGGGAGATACGCAGTATTTT. Translation gives CASSPLRDTRGDTQYF.

The chain uses TRBV12-3 or TRBV12-4 and TRBJ2-3; either TRBD1 or TRBD2 may supply D (5 bases each). CDR3 length: 14 amino acids. V was cut by 5 bases and J by 4 bases, with 13 bases left in between. CDR3 nucleotides: TGTGCCAGCAGTAAGGGACGAAACCCAGATACGCAGTATTTT. Translated, it gives CASSKGRNPDTQYF.

This sequence joins TRBV5-1 and TRBJ2-1; TRBD2 matches at 7 bases. The CDR3 is 15 residues long. The J segment lost 4 bases and the V segment lost 6 bases, leaving 10 bases of the junction unmatched. Germline values: CDR1 SGHRS, CDR2 YFSETQ. DNA for the CDR3: TGCGCCAGCAACCTAGGAGCGGGGACGTACAATGAGCAGTTCTTC. This sequence encodes CASNLGAGTYNEQFF.

This clonotype has more than one count but fewer than ten. The chain couples TRBV27 to TRBJ2-7; D remains ambiguous. The ends were cut back, 7 bases at V and 4 bases at J, with 20 bases in the middle. From germline, CDR1 is MNHEY and CDR2 SMNVEV (reference sequence). The CDR3 is 15 residues long. The CDR3 sequence: CASTYWPGREYEQYV. The CDR3 nucleotides read TGTGCCAGCACTTACTGGCCGGGCCGAGAATACGAGCAGTACGTC.

This clonotype was seen only a few times. The chain employs TRBV4-1 and TRBJ2-1; 13 bases map to TRBD2. The CDR3 spans 18 residues. Germline V lookup: CDR1 MGHRA, CDR2 YSYEKL. V lost 3 bases and J lost 1; bases outside the gene matches: 6. This CDR3 is CASSHSGLAGASYNEQFF. CDR3 in DNA: TGCGCCAGCAGCCACTCCGGACTAGCGGGGGCTTCCTACAATGAGCAGTTCTTC.

Only a few counts were recorded for this clonotype. V gene TRBV3-1 combines with J gene TRBJ1-1; D is perhaps TRBD1 (5 bases). Germline values: CDR1 LGHDT, CDR2 YNNKEL (reference sequence). The V end lost 2 bases, the J end lost 6 bases, and 16 bases lay between the germline ends. The CDR3 is made up of 15 amino acids. The CDR3 nucleotides read TGTGCCAGCAGCCAAACCCAGGCGCAGGGCCCTGAAGCTTTCTTT. It specifies CASSQTQAQGPEAFF.

This clonotype appeared once. The chain combines TRBV4-1 with TRBJ2-7; D may correspond to TRBD1 or TRBD2 (5 bases each). Between the trimmed V and J ends, which lost 2 bases and 0 bases, there was a span of 11 bases. The CDR3 loop spans 15 amino acids. Germline V gene lookup returns CDR1 MGHRA and CDR2 YSYEKL. Written as DNA, the CDR3 is TGCGCCAGCAGCCAACCGGGACCGCGCTCCTACGAGCAGTACTTC. Protein: CASSQPGPRSYEQYF.

This clonotype came up a few times. CDR3 coding DNA: TGTGCCAGCATTTCTGGTGGGGGGCTTGGGGAGACCCAGTACTTC. Translated: CASISGGGLGETQYF. The rearrangement uses TRBV27 and TRBJ2-5; the D call may be TRBD1 or TRBD2 (6 bases each). The CDR3 totals 15 residues. CDR1 is MNHEY and CDR2 is SMNVEV in the germline V gene (reference sequence). Trimming removed 7 bases from V and 5 bases from J, with 20 bases in between.

This rearrangement joins TRBV12-3 or TRBV12-4 to TRBJ1-1; D unresolved. Trimming took off 0 bases at V and 11 bases at J, with 13 bases between the two ends. The CDR3 contains 13 residues. CDR3 DNA: TGTGCCAGCAGTTTAGCGATACAGCTGGGGGCTTTCTTT. Protein: CASSLAIQLGAFF.

The table lists this clonotype with a few counts. This chain connects TRBV4-1 to TRBJ2-7; TRBD1 might be the D (5 bases). CDR3 length: 13 amino acids. Germline assignment: CDR1 MGHRA and CDR2 YSYEKL. With 0 bases removed from V and 7 bases from J, the gap between germline ends came to 10 bases. The CDR3 sequence is CASSQDHRSEQYF. CDR3 DNA: TGCGCCAGCAGCCAAGATCACAGGAGTGAGCAGTACTTC.

The rearrangement joins TRBV3-1 to TRBJ1-1; D gene ambiguous. V was trimmed by 6 bases and J by 2 bases, leaving 4 bases between them. The CDR3 covers 11 residues. CDR1 LGHDT and CDR2 YNNKEL come from the germline V gene (reference sequence). CDR3 nucleotide sequence: TGTGCCAGCAGAGACAACACTGAAGCTTTCTTT. As protein: CASRDNTEAFF.

This clonotype occurred a few times. V and J are TRBV20-1 and TRBJ2-5, with TRBD1 matching 8 bases. The CDR3 totals 12 residues. With V trimmed by 6 bases and J by 3 bases, 3 bases remained unmatched. Germline CDR1 reads DFQATT; CDR2 reads SNEGSKA (reference sequence). This CDR3 is CSATDREETQYF. The CDR3 DNA reads as TGCAGTGCCACGGACAGGGAAGAGACCCAGTACTTC.

This clonotype was detected only a few times. V usage is TRBV5-1 and J usage is TRBJ1-6; D gene uncertain. There are 14 residues in the CDR3. Germline loops: CDR1 SGHRS, CDR2 YFSETQ. Deletions cut 1 base from V and 6 bases from J, with 8 bases between. In DNA, the CDR3 is TGCGCCAGCAGCTTGAGAGGGCTTAATTCACCCCTCCACTTT. Its translation is CASSLRGLNSPLHF. The variable domain in full, with the rest retrieved from reference TRBV5-1 and TRBJ1-6, is KAGVTQTPRYLIKTRGQQVTLSCSPISGHRSVSWYQQTPGQGLQFLFEYFSETQRNKGNFPGRFSGRQFSNSRSEMNVSTLELGDSALYLCASSLRGLNSPLHFGNGTRLTVT.

This clonotype was observed a few times. The rearrangement uses TRBV12-3 or TRBV12-4 and TRBJ1-3; D is unclear. The CDR3 extends over 14 amino acids. V was shortened by 1 base and J by 4 bases, with 8 bases between the two germline ends. The DNA of the CDR3 is TGTGCCAGCAGTTTAGGTGGCATGGGAAACACCATATATTTT. Protein product: CASSLGGMGNTIYF.

This clonotype was picked up many times. The chain carries TRBV12-3 or TRBV12-4 and TRBJ1-1; D is unclear. CDR3 length equals 11 residues. The ends were cut back, 7 bases at V and 7 bases at J, with 10 bases in the middle. CDR3 DNA: TGTGCCAGCAAGTACGGGCGTGAAGCTTTCTTT. Amino acid sequence: CASKYGREAFF.

This clonotype was recorded a few times. The genes are TRBV7-9 and TRBJ2-3, with D possibly TRBD2 on 5 matching bases. V dropped 5 bases and J dropped 11 bases, with 20 bases sitting between them. This CDR3 spans 14 amino acids. From germline, CDR1 is SEHNR and CDR2 FQNEAQ (reference sequence). The DNA of the CDR3 is TGTGCCAGCAGCCCTCGATTATCAGGACTGAGGCAGTATTTT. This codes for CASSPRLSGLRQYF.

The J gene is TRBJ1-1, the V gene TRBV10-3; no clear D. V was shortened by 3 bases and J by 7 bases, with 9 bases between the two germline ends. Looked up from germline, CDR1 is ENHRY and CDR2 is SYGVKD. This CDR3 spans 12 amino acids. CDR3 in amino acids: CAISDREGEAFF. The CDR3 DNA reads TGTGCCATCAGTGATAGGGAAGGTGAAGCTTTCTTT.

The chain has TRBV2 and TRBJ2-2; TRBD1 or TRBD2 may be the D gene (5 bases each). V was shortened by 6 bases and J by 1 base, with 12 bases between the two germline ends. CDR3 length: 15 residues. Germline CDR1 is SNHLY and CDR2 is FYNNEI. CDR3 loop: CASRQDFLNTGELFF. The DNA of the CDR3 is TGTGCCAGCAGACAGGACTTCCTGAACACCGGGGAGCTGTTTTTT.